This T cell receptor beta chain was captured by sequencing in a study of shared clonotypes between healthy human individuals (TCRdb year 2020). Regarding the research as a whole: Two women and three men aged 18 to 49 years were included in the cohort. For each donor, three plates each were used for CD4 naive and CD4 memory, two plates were used for CD8 naive, and one plate was used for CD8 memory. The study deeply sequenced blood TCR repertoires of about five healthy adults to estimate repertoire size and the extent of clonotype sharing between individuals. To increase sequencing depth and limit assay-specific biases, different laboratories used diverse techniques to prepare libraries and sequence TCR repertoires. Per donor, leukapheresis produced somewhere between about 0.94 and 9.5 billion PBMCs. General findings and caveats noted by the study authors: Estimated clonotype richness was generally larger for naive than for memory subsets. Rarefaction of sorted-subset datasets indicated incomplete sequencing despite the large sequencing depth. Sampling was limited to blood, and TCR repertoires in tissue likely differ from TCR repertoires in blood. Higher generation probabilities were observed for clonotypes shared by all four sorted-subset donors than for non-shared clonotypes. Pairwise subsampling indicated that sequencing depth was expected to affect the degree of clonotype sharing among donors. Sharing across a few donors was observed for around 4.8% of naive CD4, less than 4% of naive CD8, roughly 2.4% of memory CD4, and around 0.44% of memory CD8 clonotypes. The small number of donors limited the genetic and exposure-history diversity represented.

On this clone: Its cognate antigen has yet to be identified. The sample holds no much larger clone one base away, and base qualities are not on file.

The donors were healthy, HIV-negative adults with no recently reported acute infections or vaccinations. Only Caucasian adults living in Nashville, Tennessee, USA were represented among the donors. CD4+ T cells were enriched by magnetic negative selection, after which naive cells were positively selected on CD45RA and the negative fraction was taken as the memory subset. After blood collection by leukapheresis, PBMCs were isolated using Ficoll-Histopaque density gradient centrifugation and then cryopreserved in the vapor phase of liquid nitrogen. Analytical flow cytometry was used to check the purity and quantity of each magnetically sorted T cell population. Genomic DNA was isolated from every sorted fraction and measured by UV absorbance on a Nanodrop 2000c. TCR CDR3 regions were amplified from genomic DNA by multiplex PCR using the deep immunoSEQ assay. Genomic DNA extracted from each cell subset was distributed evenly over all wells of several immunoSEQ 96-well plates, and each plate served as one replicate. For sorted subsets, each replicate PCR was loaded with about 0.2 ug genomic DNA, equivalent to roughly 30,000 T cell genomes. Purified libraries were measured with a Qubit 3.0 fluorometer, size-checked on a Bioanalyzer 2100, and measured again with the KAPA Library Quantification kit. A separate single-read 150-cycle Illumina NextSeq 550 flow cell was used to sequence each immunoSEQ 96-well plate. Per the original workflow: Because the immunoSEQ output held only junctional sequences and lacked quality scores, the filtering could not match the filtering applied to full-length reads. Sequences were annotated with PyIR, a Python wrapper for IgBLAST v1.9, and V/J genes and CDR3 were assigned using IMGT germline references. Reads were removed for weak V/J assignments (E-value above 1e-6), missing CDR3, stop codons, out-of-frame junctions, or ambiguous translated residues. V3J clonotypes were defined by identical inferred V gene, J gene, and CDR3 amino acid sequence. Percentage overlap between repertoires was computed as shared unique clonotypes divided by the size of the smaller repertoire. Three approaches were used to assess repertoire richness: RTK rarefaction, the Chao1 estimator, and Recon v2.1 estimates of unobserved clonotypes. OLGA was used to compute generation probabilities for all TCRbeta clonotypes that the gDNA method yielded from a few donors. The table comes from immuneACCESS by way of TCRdb, which keeps in-frame sequences with V and J called. Part of the clones is missing from these tables; in studies checked, under half for an unresolved V gene and the rest for unknown reasons. That table gives V, J and clone size, and the DNA gave D and trimming. Counted in this sample were about 2.5 million clones; just under 95% of them appeared once. The ten largest account for about 0.36% of the sample.

The germline V gene specifies SGHRS as CDR1 and YFSETQ as CDR2. The CDR3 numbers 20 residues from cysteine through phenylalanine. CDR3 DNA only is kept here, 60 bases in frame from base 1. Trimming leaves V shorter by 2 bases and J shorter by 0 bases, with the junction holding 13 bases beyond the gene matches. This receptor was identified in a man younger than 35 in good health. Some clones in this sample may be carry-over from other donors' samples. What was sequenced was naive CD4+ T cells from PBMCs. The sample's cell subset or site, from its label and the paper: CD45RA+ positively selected. The chain couples TRBV5-1 to TRBJ2-1, with TRBD2 identical over 11 junction bases. The CDR3 protein: CASSFSGLAGGSSSYNEQFF. The nucleotides read TGCGCCAGCAGCTTTAGTGGGCTAGCGGGAGGTTCAAGCTCCTACAATGAGCAGTTCTTC.